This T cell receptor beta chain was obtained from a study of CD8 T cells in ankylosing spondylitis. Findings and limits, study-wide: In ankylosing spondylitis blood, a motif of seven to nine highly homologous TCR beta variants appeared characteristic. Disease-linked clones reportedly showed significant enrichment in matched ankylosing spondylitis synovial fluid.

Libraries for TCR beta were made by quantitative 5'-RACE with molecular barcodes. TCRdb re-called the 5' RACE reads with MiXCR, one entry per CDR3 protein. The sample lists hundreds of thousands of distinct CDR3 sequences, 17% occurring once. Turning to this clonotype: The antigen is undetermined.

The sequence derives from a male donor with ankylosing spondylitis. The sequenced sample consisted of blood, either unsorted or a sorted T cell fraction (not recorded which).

CDR3 DNA: TGCGCCAGCAGCTTGGCTCCCAACCTGGAGACCCAGTACTTC. Translating it yields CASSLAPNLETQYF. This sequence joins TRBV5-1 and TRBJ2-5, with D unclear. There are 14 residues in the CDR3. Trimming took off 0 bases at V and 5 bases at J, with 11 bases between the two ends. Per the germline V gene, CDR1 is SGHRS and CDR2 is YFSETQ.